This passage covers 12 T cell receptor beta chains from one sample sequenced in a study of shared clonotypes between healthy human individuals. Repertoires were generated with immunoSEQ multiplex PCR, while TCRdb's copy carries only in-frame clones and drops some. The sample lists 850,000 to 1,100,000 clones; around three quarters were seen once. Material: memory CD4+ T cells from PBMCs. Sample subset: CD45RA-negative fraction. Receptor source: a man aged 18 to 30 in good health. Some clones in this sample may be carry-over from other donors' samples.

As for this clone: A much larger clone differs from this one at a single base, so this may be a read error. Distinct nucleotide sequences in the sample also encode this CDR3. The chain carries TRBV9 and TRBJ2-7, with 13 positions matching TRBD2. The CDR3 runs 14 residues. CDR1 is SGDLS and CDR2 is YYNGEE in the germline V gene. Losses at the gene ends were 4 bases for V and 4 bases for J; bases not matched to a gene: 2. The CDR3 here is CASSPGLAGYEQYF. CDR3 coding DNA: TGTGCCAGCAGCCCGGGACTAGCGGGATACGAGCAGTACTTC.

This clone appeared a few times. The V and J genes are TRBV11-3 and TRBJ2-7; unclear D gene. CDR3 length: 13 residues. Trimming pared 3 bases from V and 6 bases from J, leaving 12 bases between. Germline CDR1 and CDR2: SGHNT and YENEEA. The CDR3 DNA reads TGTGCCAGCAGCTTGAACCCTCTAGGCGAGCAGTACTTC. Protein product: CASSLNPLGEQYF.

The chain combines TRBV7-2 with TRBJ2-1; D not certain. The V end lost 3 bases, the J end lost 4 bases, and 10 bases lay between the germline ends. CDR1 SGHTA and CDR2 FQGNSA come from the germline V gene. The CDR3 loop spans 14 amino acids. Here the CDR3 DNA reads TGTGCCAGCAGCTTTCCGGCAGGATACAATGAGCAGTTCTTC. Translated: CASSFPAGYNEQFF. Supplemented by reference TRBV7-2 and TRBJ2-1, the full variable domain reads GAGVSQSPSNKVTEKGKDVELRCDPISGHTALYWYRQSLGQGLEFLIYFQGNSAPDKSGLPSDRFSAERTGGSVSTLTIQRTQQEDSAVYLCASSFPAGYNEQFFGPGTRLTVL.

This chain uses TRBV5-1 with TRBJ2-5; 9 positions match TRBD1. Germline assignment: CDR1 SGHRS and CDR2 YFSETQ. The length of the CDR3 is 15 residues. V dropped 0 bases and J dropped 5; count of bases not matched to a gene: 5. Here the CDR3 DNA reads TGCGCCAGCAGCTTGGCCGGGACAGGGCACGAGACCCAGTACTTC. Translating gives CASSLAGTGHETQYF. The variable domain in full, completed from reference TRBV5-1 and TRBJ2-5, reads KAGVTQTPRYLIKTRGQQVTLSCSPISGHRSVSWYQQTPGQGLQFLFEYFSETQRNKGNFPGRFSGRQFSNSRSEMNVSTLELGDSALYLCASSLAGTGHETQYFGPGTRLLVL.

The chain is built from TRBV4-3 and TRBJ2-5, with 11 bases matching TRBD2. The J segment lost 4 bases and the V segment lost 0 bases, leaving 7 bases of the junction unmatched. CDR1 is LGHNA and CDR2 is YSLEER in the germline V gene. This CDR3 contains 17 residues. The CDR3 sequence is CASSQDLWLAGGETQYF. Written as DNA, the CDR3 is TGCGCCAGCAGCCAAGATCTTTGGCTAGCGGGGGGAGAGACCCAGTACTTC.

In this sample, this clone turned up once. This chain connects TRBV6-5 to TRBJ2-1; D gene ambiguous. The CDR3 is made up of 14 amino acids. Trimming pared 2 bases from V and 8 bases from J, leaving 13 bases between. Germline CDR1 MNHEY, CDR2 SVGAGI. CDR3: CASSYRRPWDEQFF. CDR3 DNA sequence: TGTGCCAGCAGTTACAGGCGGCCATGGGATGAGCAGTTCTTC.

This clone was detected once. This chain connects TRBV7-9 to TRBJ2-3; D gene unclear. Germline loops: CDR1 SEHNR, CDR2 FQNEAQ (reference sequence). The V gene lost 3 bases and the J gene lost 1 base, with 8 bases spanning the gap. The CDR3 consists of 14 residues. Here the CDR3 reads CASSFSSGTDTQYF. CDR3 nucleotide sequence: TGTGCCAGCAGCTTCTCAAGCGGCACAGATACGCAGTATTTT.

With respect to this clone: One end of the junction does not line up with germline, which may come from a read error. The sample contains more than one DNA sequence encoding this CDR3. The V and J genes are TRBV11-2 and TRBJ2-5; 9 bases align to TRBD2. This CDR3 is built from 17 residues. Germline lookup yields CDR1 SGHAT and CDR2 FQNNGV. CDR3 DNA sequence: TGCGCCAGCAGCTTAGAACTCTGGACTAGCGTCCAAGAGACCCAGTACTTC. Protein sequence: CASSLELWTSVQETQYF.

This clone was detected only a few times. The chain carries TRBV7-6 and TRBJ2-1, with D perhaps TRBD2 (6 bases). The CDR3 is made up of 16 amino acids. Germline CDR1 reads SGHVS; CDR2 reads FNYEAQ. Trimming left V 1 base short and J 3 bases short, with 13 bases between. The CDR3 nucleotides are TGTGCCAGCAGCTTAGTGACGGGGGTAATCTACAATGAGCAGTTCTTC. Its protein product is CASSLVTGVIYNEQFF.

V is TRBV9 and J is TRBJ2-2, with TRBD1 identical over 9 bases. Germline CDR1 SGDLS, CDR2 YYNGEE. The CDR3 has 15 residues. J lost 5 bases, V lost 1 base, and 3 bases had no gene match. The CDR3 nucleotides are TGTGCCAGCAGCGTATTTGGGACAGGGACCGGGGAGCTGTTTTTT. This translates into CASSVFGTGTGELFF.

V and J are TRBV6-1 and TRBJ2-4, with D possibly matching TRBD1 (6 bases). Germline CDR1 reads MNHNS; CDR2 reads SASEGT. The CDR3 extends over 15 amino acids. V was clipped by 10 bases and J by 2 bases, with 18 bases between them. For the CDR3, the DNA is TGTGCCACTCTACAAATGGGGGCTTCCAAAAACATTCAGTACTTC. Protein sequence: CATLQMGASKNIQYF.

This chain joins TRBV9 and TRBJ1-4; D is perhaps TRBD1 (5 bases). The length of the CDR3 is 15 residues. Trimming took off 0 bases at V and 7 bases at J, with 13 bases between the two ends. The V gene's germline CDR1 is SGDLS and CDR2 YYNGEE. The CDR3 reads CASSVGGGLGEKLFF. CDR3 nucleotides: TGTGCCAGCAGCGTAGGCGGGGGTCTTGGTGAAAAACTGTTTTTT.